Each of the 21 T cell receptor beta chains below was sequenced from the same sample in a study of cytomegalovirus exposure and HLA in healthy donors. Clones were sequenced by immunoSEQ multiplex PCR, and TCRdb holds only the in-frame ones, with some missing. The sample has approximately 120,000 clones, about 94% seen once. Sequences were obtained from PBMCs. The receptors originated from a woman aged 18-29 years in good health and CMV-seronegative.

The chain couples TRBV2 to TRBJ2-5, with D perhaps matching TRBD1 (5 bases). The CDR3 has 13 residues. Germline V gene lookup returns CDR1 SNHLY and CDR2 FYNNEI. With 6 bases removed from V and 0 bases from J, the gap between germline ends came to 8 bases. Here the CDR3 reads CASRAGYQETQYF. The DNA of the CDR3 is TGTGCCAGCAGAGCAGGGTACCAAGAGACCCAGTACTTC.

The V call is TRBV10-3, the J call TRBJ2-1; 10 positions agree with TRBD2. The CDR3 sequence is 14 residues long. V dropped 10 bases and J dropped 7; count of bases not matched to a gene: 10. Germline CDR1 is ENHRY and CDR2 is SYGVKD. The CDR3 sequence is CATVSGTSVNEQFF. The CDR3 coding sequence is TGTGCCACGGTATCCGGGACTAGCGTTAATGAGCAGTTCTTC.

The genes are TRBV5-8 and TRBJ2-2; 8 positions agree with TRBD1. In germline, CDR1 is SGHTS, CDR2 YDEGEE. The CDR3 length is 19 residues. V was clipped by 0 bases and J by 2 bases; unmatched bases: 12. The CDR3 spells CASSLVGQGASRNTGELFF. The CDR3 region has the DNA TGTGCCAGCAGCTTGGTAGGGCAGGGGGCGAGTCGTAACACCGGGGAGCTGTTTTTT. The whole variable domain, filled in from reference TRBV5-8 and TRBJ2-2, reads EAGVTQSPTHLIKTRGQQATLRCSPISGHTSVYWYQQALGLGLQFLLWYDEGEERNRGNFPPRFSGRQFPNYSSELNVNALELEDSALYLCASSLVGQGASRNTGELFFGEGSRLTVL.

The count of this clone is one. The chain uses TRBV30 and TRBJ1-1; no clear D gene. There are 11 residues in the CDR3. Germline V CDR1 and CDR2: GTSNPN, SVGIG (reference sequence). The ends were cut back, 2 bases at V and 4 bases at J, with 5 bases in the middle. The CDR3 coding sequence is TGTGCCTGGAGTCCTTTCACTGAAGCTTTCTTT. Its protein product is CAWSPFTEAFF.

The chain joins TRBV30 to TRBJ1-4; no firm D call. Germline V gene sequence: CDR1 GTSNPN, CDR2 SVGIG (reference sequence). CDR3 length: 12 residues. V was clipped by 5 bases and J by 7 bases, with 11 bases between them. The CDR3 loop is CAWSNRGEKLFF. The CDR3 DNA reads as TGTGCCTGGTCTAATCGTGGTGAAAAACTGTTTTTT.

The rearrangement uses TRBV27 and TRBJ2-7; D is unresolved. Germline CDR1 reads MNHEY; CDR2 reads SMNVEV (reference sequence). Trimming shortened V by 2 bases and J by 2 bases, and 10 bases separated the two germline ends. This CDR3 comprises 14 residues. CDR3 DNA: TGTGCCAGCAGTTTAGGTACAGTTCCCTACGAGCAGTACTTC. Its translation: CASSLGTVPYEQYF.

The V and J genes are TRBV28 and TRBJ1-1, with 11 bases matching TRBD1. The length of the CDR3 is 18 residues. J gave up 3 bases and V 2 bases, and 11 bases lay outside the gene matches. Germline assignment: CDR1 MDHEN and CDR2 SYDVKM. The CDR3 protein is CASSLRGQGVVRDTEAFF. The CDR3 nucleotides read TGTGCCAGCAGTTTACGGGGACAGGGGGTCGTGAGAGACACTGAAGCTTTCTTT.

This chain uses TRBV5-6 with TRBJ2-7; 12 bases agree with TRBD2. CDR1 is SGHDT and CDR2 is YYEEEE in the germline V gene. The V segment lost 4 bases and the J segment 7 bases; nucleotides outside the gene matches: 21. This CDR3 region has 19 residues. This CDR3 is CASSDDSGTSGSHVREQYF. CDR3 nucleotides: TGTGCCAGCAGCGACGATTCCGGGACTAGCGGGTCCCACGTGAGGGAGCAGTACTTC. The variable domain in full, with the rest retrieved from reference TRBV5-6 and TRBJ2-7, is DAGVTQSPTHLIKTRGQQVTLRCSPKSGHDTVSWYQQALGQGPQFIFQYYEEEERQRGNFPDRFSGHQFPNYSSELNVNALLLGDSALYLCASSDDSGTSGSHVREQYFGPGTRLTVT.

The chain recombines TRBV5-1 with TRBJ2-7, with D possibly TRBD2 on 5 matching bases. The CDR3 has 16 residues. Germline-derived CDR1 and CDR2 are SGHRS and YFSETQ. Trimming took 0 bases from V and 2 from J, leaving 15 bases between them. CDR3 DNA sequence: TGCGCCAGCAGCTTGGAATCGGGCTGGGAGCCCTACGAGCAGTACTTC. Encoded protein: CASSLESGWEPYEQYF.

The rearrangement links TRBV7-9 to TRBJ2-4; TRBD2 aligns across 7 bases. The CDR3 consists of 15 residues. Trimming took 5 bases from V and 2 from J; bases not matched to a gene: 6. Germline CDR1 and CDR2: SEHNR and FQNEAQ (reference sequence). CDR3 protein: CASSPAGRTKNIQYF. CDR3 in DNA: TGTGCCAGCAGCCCAGCGGGACGTACCAAAAACATTCAGTACTTC.

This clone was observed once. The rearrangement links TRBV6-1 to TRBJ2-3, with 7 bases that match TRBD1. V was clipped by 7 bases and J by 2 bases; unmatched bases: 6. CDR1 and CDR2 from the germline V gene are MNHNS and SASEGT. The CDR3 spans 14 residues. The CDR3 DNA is TGTGCCAGCATAGAGGGGGCCCTCACAGATACGCAGTATTTT. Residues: CASIEGALTDTQYF.

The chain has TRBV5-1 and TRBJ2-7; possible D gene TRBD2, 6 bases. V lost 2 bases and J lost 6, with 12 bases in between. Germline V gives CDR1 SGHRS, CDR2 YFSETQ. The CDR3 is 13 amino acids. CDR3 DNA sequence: TGCGCCAGCAGCTTCGGGGGAGTTCTCGAGCAGTACTTC. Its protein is CASSFGGVLEQYF.

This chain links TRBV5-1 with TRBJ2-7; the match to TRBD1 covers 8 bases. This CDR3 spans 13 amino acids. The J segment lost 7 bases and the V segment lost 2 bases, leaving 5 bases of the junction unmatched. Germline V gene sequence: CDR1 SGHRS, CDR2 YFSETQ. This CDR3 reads CASSFQGAQEQYF. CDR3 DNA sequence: TGCGCCAGCAGCTTTCAGGGGGCGCAGGAGCAGTACTTC. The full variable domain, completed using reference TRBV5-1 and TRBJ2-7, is KAGVTQTPRYLIKTRGQQVTLSCSPISGHRSVSWYQQTPGQGLQFLFEYFSETQRNKGNFPGRFSGRQFSNSRSEMNVSTLELGDSALYLCASSFQGAQEQYFGPGTRLTVT.

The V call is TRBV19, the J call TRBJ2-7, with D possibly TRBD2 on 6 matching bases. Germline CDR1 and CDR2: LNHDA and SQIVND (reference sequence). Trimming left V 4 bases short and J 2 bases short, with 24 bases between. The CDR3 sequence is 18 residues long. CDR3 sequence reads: CASSRYVLAVADTYEQYF. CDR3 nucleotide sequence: TGTGCCAGTAGTAGATACGTCCTTGCTGTAGCGGATACCTACGAGCAGTACTTC.

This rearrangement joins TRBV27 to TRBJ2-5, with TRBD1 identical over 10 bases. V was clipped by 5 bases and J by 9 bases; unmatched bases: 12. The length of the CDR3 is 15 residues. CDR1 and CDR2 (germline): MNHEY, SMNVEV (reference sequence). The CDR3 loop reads CASSLWGQGKAAQYF. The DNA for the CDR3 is TGTGCCAGCAGTCTATGGGGACAGGGGAAAGCGGCCCAGTACTTC.

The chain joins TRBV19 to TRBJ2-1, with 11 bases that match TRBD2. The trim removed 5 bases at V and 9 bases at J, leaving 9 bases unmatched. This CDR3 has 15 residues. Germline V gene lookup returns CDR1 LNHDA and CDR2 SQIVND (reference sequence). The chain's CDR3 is CASSFSTSGSLEQFF. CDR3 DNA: TGTGCCAGTAGTTTCTCTACTAGCGGGAGTCTTGAGCAGTTCTTC.

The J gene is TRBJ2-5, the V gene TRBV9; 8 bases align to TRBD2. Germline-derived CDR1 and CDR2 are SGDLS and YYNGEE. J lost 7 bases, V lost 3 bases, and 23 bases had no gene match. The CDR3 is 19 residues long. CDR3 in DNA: TGTGCCAGCAGCGCCTCCGGGGGAATGGCAGCGGGGGCCAGCCGGACCCAGTACTTC. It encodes CASSASGGMAAGASRTQYF. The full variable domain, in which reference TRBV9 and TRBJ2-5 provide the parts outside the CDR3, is DSGVTQTPKHLITATGQRVTLRCSPRSGDLSVYWYQQSLDQGLQFLIQYYNGEERAKGNILERFSAQQFPDLHSELNLSSLELGDSALYFCASSASGGMAAGASRTQYFGPGTRLLVL.

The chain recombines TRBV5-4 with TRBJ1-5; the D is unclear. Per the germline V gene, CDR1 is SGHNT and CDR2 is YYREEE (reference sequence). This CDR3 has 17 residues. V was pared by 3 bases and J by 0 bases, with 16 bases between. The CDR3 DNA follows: TGTGCCAGCAGCTCCGGTCAACGAACGAATAGCAATCAGCCCCAGCATTTT. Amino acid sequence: CASSSGQRTNSNQPQHF.

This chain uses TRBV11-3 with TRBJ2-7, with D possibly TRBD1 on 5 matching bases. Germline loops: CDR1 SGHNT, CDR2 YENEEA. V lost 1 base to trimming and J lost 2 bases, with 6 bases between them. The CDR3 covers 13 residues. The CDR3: CASSLAGTYEQYF. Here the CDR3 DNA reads TGTGCCAGCAGCTTAGCAGGGACCTACGAGCAGTACTTC.

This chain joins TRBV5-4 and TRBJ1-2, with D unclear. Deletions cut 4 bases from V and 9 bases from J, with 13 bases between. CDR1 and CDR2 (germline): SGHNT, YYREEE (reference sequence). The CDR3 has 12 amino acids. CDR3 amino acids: CASSIEGSRYTF. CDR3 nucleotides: TGTGCCAGCAGCATTGAGGGCAGTCGCTACACCTTC. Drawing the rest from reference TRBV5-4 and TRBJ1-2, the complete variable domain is ETGVTQSPTHLIKTRGQQVTLRCSSQSGHNTVSWYQQALGQGPQFIFQYYREEENGRGNFPPRFSGLQFPNYSSELNVNALELDDSALYLCASSIEGSRYTFGSGTRLTVV.

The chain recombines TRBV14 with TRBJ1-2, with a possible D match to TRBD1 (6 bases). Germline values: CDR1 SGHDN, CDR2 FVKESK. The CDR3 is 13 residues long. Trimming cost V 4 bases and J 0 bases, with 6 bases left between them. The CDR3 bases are TGTGCCAGCAGCCGGACAGCTAACTATGGCTACACCTTC. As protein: CASSRTANYGYTF. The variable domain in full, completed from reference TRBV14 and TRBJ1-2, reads EAGVTQFPSHSVIEKGQTVTLRCDPISGHDNLYWYRRVMGKEIKFLLHFVKESKQDESGMPNNRFLAERTGGTYSTLKVQPAELEDSGVYFCASSRTANYGYTFGSGTRLTVV.